This T cell receptor beta chain was identified during a study of CD8 T cells in ankylosing spondylitis. TCRdb itself ran the 5' RACE reads through MiXCR, one entry per CDR3 protein. The sample has 130,000 or so distinct CDR3 sequences; around 7% are singletons. The CDR3 loop spans 17 amino acids. V gave up 2 bases and J gave up 0 bases, with 17 bases separating them. Germline-derived CDR1 and CDR2 are GTSNPN and SVGIG (reference sequence). This clonotype was sampled from a male donor with ankylosing spondylitis or in good health (not recorded which). The J gene is TRBJ2-1, the V gene TRBV30, with TRBD1 as a possible D gene (5 bases). The sequencing sample was made of blood, either unsorted or a sorted T cell fraction (not recorded which). The CDR3 DNA follows: TGTGCCTGGAGTACGGGTTCAAGACAGCGCTCCTACAATGAGCAGTTCTTC. As protein: CAWSTGSRQRSYNEQFF.